These 25 T cell receptor beta chains were all obtained from the same sample, sequenced in a study of blood T cell repertoires in COVID-19 (dated by TCRdb to the early 2020s). The receptor library was made with the immunoSEQ multiplex PCR assay. TCRdb's version of the immuneACCESS table is confined to in-frame rearrangements and falls short of the full clone set. An unresolved V gene accounts for under half of the shortfall where checked; the remainder is of unknown origin. Within this sample are about 210,000 clones, with around 81% of them counted one time only. The ten largest account for approximately 7.2% of the sample. The sample taken for sequencing was peripheral blood. These receptor sequences come from a woman in her 70s with acute or convalescent COVID-19.

The V gene is TRBV7-6, the J gene TRBJ2-1, with TRBD2 as a possible D gene (6 bases). CDR1 is SGHVS and CDR2 is FNYEAQ in the germline V gene. Between the trimmed V and J ends, which lost 2 bases and 5 bases, there was a span of 10 bases. CDR3 size: 14 residues. CDR3 sequence: CASSLFGGDNEQFF. As DNA, the CDR3 is TGTGCCAGCAGCTTATTCGGGGGTGACAATGAGCAGTTCTTC.

This clone occurred a few times. The gene calls are TRBV27 and TRBJ1-4; D may be TRBD1 (5 bases). V was shortened by 6 bases and J by 7 bases, with 12 bases between the two germline ends. CDR3 size: 13 residues. The germline V gene encodes CDR1 MNHEY and CDR2 SMNVEV (reference sequence). The CDR3 is CASSPLGGEKLFF. The CDR3 region has the DNA TGTGCCAGCAGCCCGCTCGGGGGTGAAAAACTGTTTTTT.

The rearrangement joins TRBV5-1 to TRBJ2-5; 11 bases match TRBD1. The CDR3 loop spans 15 amino acids. Germline assignment: CDR1 SGHRS and CDR2 YFSETQ. The ends lost 4 bases at V and 5 bases at J; junction bases unmatched: 7. CDR3 sequence (DNA): TGCGCCAGCAGCGGTGGGACAGGGGGACTGGAGACCCAGTACTTC. Protein product: CASSGGTGGLETQYF. The entire variable domain, with the rest obtained from reference TRBV5-1 and TRBJ2-5, is as follows: KAGVTQTPRYLIKTRGQQVTLSCSPISGHRSVSWYQQTPGQGLQFLFEYFSETQRNKGNFPGRFSGRQFSNSRSEMNVSTLELGDSALYLCASSGGTGGLETQYFGPGTRLLVL.

V is TRBV7-2 and J is TRBJ2-1; 7 bases are shared with TRBD2. Germline V gene lookup returns CDR1 SGHTA and CDR2 FQGNSA. With V trimmed by 5 bases and J by 5 bases, 6 bases remained unmatched. The CDR3 is made up of 14 amino acids. This CDR3 is CASSKRAGDNEQFF. In DNA form, the CDR3 reads TGTGCCAGCAGCAAAAGGGCGGGGGACAATGAGCAGTTCTTC. Full variable domain (missing parts from reference TRBV7-2 and TRBJ2-1): GAGVSQSPSNKVTEKGKDVELRCDPISGHTALYWYRQSLGQGLEFLIYFQGNSAPDKSGLPSDRFSAERTGGSVSTLTIQRTQQEDSAVYLCASSKRAGDNEQFFGPGTRLTVL.

This clone was counted only a few times. The chain recombines TRBV10-2 with TRBJ1-2; 7 bases line up with TRBD1. The CDR3 loop spans 13 amino acids. Germline CDR1 reads WSHSY; CDR2 reads SAAADI. V lost 6 bases, J lost 4 bases, and 5 bases stayed unmatched. The CDR3 DNA reads TGCGCCAGCAGGGCGGGACAGTCCTATGGCTACACCTTC. Translated: CASRAGQSYGYTF.

The CDR3 DNA reads TGTGCCAGCAGTTACGTAGGGACTAGAGAGGCTACGCAGTATTTT. Residues: CASSYVGTREATQYF. V gene TRBV6-5 combines with J gene TRBJ2-3; 8 bases fit TRBD2. From germline, CDR1 is MNHEY and CDR2 SVGAGI. After removal of 2 bases from V and 8 bases from J, the junction contained 9 bases not matched to a gene. The CDR3 is 15 residues long.

This chain uses TRBV5-4 with TRBJ2-5; D perhaps matches TRBD1 (6 bases). The germline V gene encodes CDR1 SGHNT and CDR2 YYREEE (reference sequence). There are 13 residues in the CDR3. Trimming removed 4 bases at V and 5 bases at J, with 12 bases between. The CDR3 coding sequence is TGTGCCAGCAGCCGCCAGGGGACGGAGACCCAGTACTTC. Amino acid sequence: CASSRQGTETQYF.

The sample holds one count of this clone. The gene calls are TRBV5-1 and TRBJ2-7; 8 bases are a match to TRBD1. The CDR3 consists of 13 residues. The J segment lost 6 bases and the V segment lost 6 bases, leaving 8 bases of the junction unmatched. CDR1 is SGHRS and CDR2 is YFSETQ in the germline V gene. This chain's CDR3 is CASNPGQESEQYF. The CDR3 DNA is TGCGCCAGCAACCCGGGACAGGAGAGCGAGCAGTACTTC.

CDR3 DNA sequence: TGTGCCTACCGCAGGAATCCGAACACTGAAGCTTTCTTT. Residues: CAYRRNPNTEAFF. The genes are TRBV30 and TRBJ1-1; D not resolved. Germline V CDR1 and CDR2: GTSNPN, SVGIG (reference sequence). CDR3 length equals 13 residues. V lost 7 bases and J 1 base, leaving 13 bases between the germline ends.

The chain employs TRBV10-3 and TRBJ1-3; D not resolved. V lost 11 bases to trimming and J lost 7 bases, with 9 bases between them. This CDR3 spans 10 amino acids. Germline CDR1 ENHRY, CDR2 SYGVKD. In DNA form, the CDR3 reads TGTGCCCTCGGGGATAACACCATATATTTT. It is translated as CALGDNTIYF.

The CDR3 DNA reads TGTGCCTGGGGCCGGGACATACTCTACGAGCAGTACTTC. Amino acid sequence: CAWGRDILYEQYF. The chain recombines TRBV30 with TRBJ2-7; D is possibly TRBD1 (6 bases). Trimming took 5 bases from V and 3 from J, leaving 14 bases between them. CDR1 and CDR2 from the germline V gene are GTSNPN and SVGIG (reference sequence). This CDR3 comprises 13 residues.

This clone was observed a few times. The chain couples TRBV18 to TRBJ1-3, with D unresolved. Per the germline V gene, CDR1 is KGHSH and CDR2 is LQKENI. Trimming removed 4 bases at V and 5 bases at J, with 9 bases between. The length of the CDR3 is 13 residues. CDR3 sequence: CASSLEQRNTIYF. CDR3 coding DNA: TGTGCCAGCTCACTGGAGCAGAGAAACACCATATATTTT. Variable domain in full (rest from reference TRBV18 and TRBJ1-3): NAGVMQNPRHLVRRRGQEARLRCSPMKGHSHVYWYRQLPEEGLKFMVYLQKENIIDESGMPKERFSAEFPKEGPSILRIQQVVRGDSAAYFCASSLEQRNTIYFGEGSWLTVV.

V usage is TRBV28 and J usage is TRBJ2-7; D is undetermined. The CDR3 is 12 amino acids. CDR1 and CDR2 (germline): MDHEN, SYDVKM. Trimming left V 2 bases short and J 3 bases short, with 5 bases between. In DNA, the CDR3 is TGTGCCAGCAGTTTAGGAGTCTACGAGCAGTACTTC. It specifies CASSLGVYEQYF.

The chain uses TRBV7-2 and TRBJ2-5; a weak D match, TRBD2 (5 bases). This CDR3 is 17 amino acids long. V shed 4 bases and J shed 5 bases, with 23 bases lying between them. Germline V CDR1 and CDR2: SGHTA, FQGNSA. CDR3 bases: TGTGCCAGCAGCTCTAACTCCCTCCGGACTGTTAGGGAGACCCAGTACTTC. Its translation is CASSSNSLRTVRETQYF.

The gene calls are TRBV19 and TRBJ1-5; the D gene is possibly TRBD1 (6 bases). CDR3 size: 15 residues. Deletions cut 2 bases from V and 5 bases from J, with 13 bases between. Germline loops: CDR1 LNHDA, CDR2 SQIVND (reference sequence). Here the CDR3 reads CASSIRSGGHQPQHF. CDR3 DNA: TGTGCCAGTAGTATAAGGTCCGGGGGGCATCAGCCCCAGCATTTT.

This clone was seen ten or more times. V is TRBV2 and J is TRBJ1-5, with TRBD1 as a possible D gene (6 bases). Trimming took off 4 bases at V and 5 bases at J, with 9 bases between the two ends. Germline V lookup: CDR1 SNHLY, CDR2 FYNNEI. CDR3 length equals 13 residues. CDR3 DNA sequence: TGTGCCAGCAGTGGCAGGGGAGATCAGCCCCAGCATTTT. Its protein product is CASSGRGDQPQHF.

The rearrangement uses TRBV29-1 and TRBJ2-2; D perhaps matches TRBD2 (6 bases). The V end lost 4 bases, the J end lost 4 bases, and 13 bases lay between the germline ends. Germline loops: CDR1 SQVTM, CDR2 ANQGSEA. This CDR3 spans 14 amino acids. The DNA of the CDR3 is TGCAGCGTTGCCCGACTAGAGGTCACCGGGGAGCTGTTTTTT. Its protein is CSVARLEVTGELFF.

This rearrangement joins TRBV7-2 to TRBJ2-3, with TRBD2 matching over 8 bases. The CDR3 totals 15 residues. The ends lost 5 bases at V and 0 bases at J; junction bases unmatched: 4. CDR1 is SGHTA and CDR2 is FQGNSA in the germline V gene. The CDR3 nucleotides read TGTGCCAGCAGCCGGGGGGGGTCTAGCACAGATACGCAGTATTTT. Translated, it gives CASSRGGSSTDTQYF. The whole variable domain, remainder taken from reference TRBV7-2 and TRBJ2-3, is GAGVSQSPSNKVTEKGKDVELRCDPISGHTALYWYRQSLGQGLEFLIYFQGNSAPDKSGLPSDRFSAERTGGSVSTLTIQRTQQEDSAVYLCASSRGGSSTDTQYFGPGTRLTVL.

The chain recombines TRBV24-1 with TRBJ2-3; 7 bases are shared with TRBD1. This CDR3 has 16 residues. V lost 2 bases to trimming and J lost 4 bases; unmatched junction nucleotides: 8. Germline V gene data show CDR1 as KGHDR and CDR2 as SFDVKD. The CDR3, as DNA: TGTGCCACCAGTGATTCAGAGAGGACAGGTCCAGATACGCAGTATTTT. The encoded protein is CATSDSERTGPDTQYF.

There are a few counts of this clone. The chain uses TRBV30 and TRBJ1-2; D is undetermined. Germline V gene sequence: CDR1 GTSNPN, CDR2 SVGIG (reference sequence). This CDR3 has 13 amino acids. V lost 1 base to trimming and J lost 1 base, with 7 bases between them. The CDR3, as DNA: TGTGCCTGGAGTGGCGGGATTAACTATGGCTACACCTTC. It codes for CAWSGGINYGYTF.

This sequence joins TRBV7-9 and TRBJ2-5, with 7 nucleotides matching TRBD1. In germline, CDR1 is SEHNR, CDR2 FQNEAQ (reference sequence). CDR3 size: 14 residues. The V and J ends lost 6 bases and 4 bases, in that order; junction bases with no gene match: 8. The CDR3 reads CASSQTGERETQYF. The CDR3, as DNA: TGTGCCAGCAGTCAAACAGGGGAAAGAGAGACCCAGTACTTC. Full variable domain (remainder filled in from reference TRBV7-9 and TRBJ2-5): DTGVSQNPRHKITKRGQNVTFRCDPISEHNRLYWYRQTLGQGPEFLTYFQNEAQLEKSRLLSDRFSAERPKGSFSTLEIQRTEQGDSAMYLCASSQTGERETQYFGPGTRLLVL.

The CDR3 sequence: CASSPDRENRNTEAFF. In nucleotides, the CDR3 is TGTGCCAGCAGCCCAGACAGAGAAAATCGGAACACTGAAGCTTTCTTT. This chain connects TRBV5-6 to TRBJ1-1, with D tentatively TRBD1 (5 bases). V shed 4 bases and J shed 1 base, with 17 bases lying between them. The V gene's germline CDR1 is SGHDT and CDR2 YYEEEE. The CDR3 length is 16 residues.

The chain is built from TRBV5-1 and TRBJ2-1; TRBD2 aligns across 9 bases. Unmatched junction bases numbered 10, after V lost 3 bases and J lost 6 bases. Germline CDR1 reads SGHRS; CDR2 reads YFSETQ. This CDR3 has 16 residues. The CDR3 region has the DNA TGCGCCAGCAGCTATGGGCGCGGGGGGGCGGTCAATGAGCAGTTCTTC. Translated, it gives CASSYGRGGAVNEQFF.

V and J are TRBV2 and TRBJ2-1; 9 nucleotides agree with TRBD2. The CDR3 is made up of 15 amino acids. V shed 3 bases and J 9 bases; nucleotides not matched to a gene: 9. From germline, CDR1 is SNHLY and CDR2 FYNNEI. The CDR3 region has the DNA TGTGCCAGCAGTGAGGCTAGCGGGGTTTTCGGTGAGCAGTTCTTC. Protein sequence: CASSEASGVFGEQFF.

The chain has TRBV7-8 and TRBJ2-3, with 7 bases aligning to TRBD2. Germline values: CDR1 SGHVS, CDR2 FQNEAQ. The CDR3 runs 19 residues. With V trimmed by 2 bases and J by 3 bases, 17 bases remained unmatched. In DNA form, the CDR3 reads TGTGCCAGCAGCTTACGGGACGGTAGGCCTAGCGGAGATACAGATACGCAGTATTTT. Its translation is CASSLRDGRPSGDTDTQYF.